What follows is one TCR beta chain and its context. This record belongs to a study of blood T cell repertoires in COVID-19. Study-level information: Donors in the United States, Italy and Spain gave samples during acute or convalescent COVID-19.

Germline assignment: CDR1 MNHEY and CDR2 SVGAGI. The CDR3 runs 13 residues. Between the trimmed V and J ends, which lost 6 bases and 3 bases, there was a span of 11 bases. Libraries were prepared by immunoSEQ multiplex PCR; TCRdb keeps only in-frame clonotypes and omits some of them. The sample records 300,000 to 400,000 clones, approximately 86% being singletons. The source is a human donor in a cohort sampled during active COVID-19. V usage is TRBV6-5 and J usage is TRBJ2-5; weak D call: TRBD2 (6 bases). What was sequenced was peripheral blood. The CDR3, as DNA: TGTGCCAGCAGGGAGGGTTGGAAAGAGACCCAGTACTTC. This encodes CASREGWKETQYF.